This T cell receptor beta chain originates from a study of a mutant IDH1 vaccine in newly diagnosed glioma. Study details: Of treated patients, 62.5% were men and approximately 40% women, averaging around 42 years. Patients got radiotherapy, temozolomide, or both beforehand, and most got both.

As to this clone: The antigen is undetermined.

Germline CDR1 is SQVTM and CDR2 is ANQGSEA. J gave up 8 bases and V 5 bases, and 9 bases lay outside the gene matches. CDR3 size: 13 residues. Clones were read by immunoSEQ multiplex PCR, and TCRdb kept only the in-frame ones, dropping some. The sample lists roughly 74,000 clones; around 83% were seen once. Noted time point: week 23, last vaccination. One vaccine dose held 300 ug of mutant IDH1 20-mer peptide and came with topical imiquimod. The rearrangement uses TRBV29-1 and TRBJ2-1; 7 bases are a match to TRBD2. Here the sequenced sample was PBMCs, taken from a glioma patient whose treatment included an IDH1 peptide vaccine. This receptor was identified in a woman in her 50s with glioma. CDR3 bases: TGCAGCGTTCCCAGCGGGAAACCCGATGAGCAGTTCTTC. Its translation: CSVPSGKPDEQFF.